This entry lists 8 T cell receptor beta chains sequenced from one sample in a study of CD8+CD57+ T cells in acquired aplastic anemia. Profiles of TCR beta VDJ and CDR3 were generated from a genomic DNA template. TCRdb processed the reads anew with MiXCR; each CDR3 protein has one entry. The sample records about 160,000 distinct CDR3 sequences, around 48% being singletons. In patients chosen for sequencing, flow cytometry had shown CD8+CD57+ cell expansion. The sample comprised sorted CD4+, CD8+, or CD8+CD57+ T cells (not recorded which) from PBMCs. The receptors shown here come from a human donor with aplastic anemia.

V is TRBV29-1 and J is TRBJ1-6; D uncertain. V gave up 6 bases and J gave up 1 base, with 10 bases separating them. Germline V gene lookup returns CDR1 SQVTM and CDR2 ANQGSEA. The CDR3 is made up of 14 amino acids. The CDR3 coding sequence is TGCAGCGTCCAGGCGGGGTCCTATAATTCACCCCTCCACTTT. Amino acids: CSVQAGSYNSPLHF.

In its sample, this clonotype was seen many times. This chain uses TRBV7-2 with TRBJ2-7; 7 nucleotides align to TRBD2. Germline CDR1 is SGHTA and CDR2 is FQGNSA. The V and J ends lost 5 bases and 4 bases, in that order; junction bases with no gene match: 8. This CDR3 has 14 residues. The CDR3 loop is CASSEQAGSYEQYF. In DNA form, the CDR3 reads TGTGCCAGCAGCGAACAAGCGGGAAGTTACGAGCAGTACTTC. The full variable domain, completed using reference TRBV7-2 and TRBJ2-7, is GAGVSQSPSNKVTEKGKDVELRCDPISGHTALYWYRQSLGQGLEFLIYFQGNSAPDKSGLPSDRFSAERTGGSVSTLTIQRTQQEDSAVYLCASSEQAGSYEQYFGPGTRLTVT.

The sample holds many counts of this clonotype. V usage is TRBV12-3 or TRBV12-4 and J usage is TRBJ2-1; 13 positions match TRBD2. This CDR3 has 18 amino acids. Unmatched junction bases numbered 13, after V lost 4 bases and J lost 7 bases. The DNA of the CDR3 is TGTGCCAGCAGTTCGTCCAGGACTAGCGGGAGTGTATGGAATGAGCAGTTCTTC. This encodes CASSSSRTSGSVWNEQFF.

This sequence joins TRBV20-1 and TRBJ2-7; D is unresolved. In germline, CDR1 is DFQATT, CDR2 SNEGSKA (reference sequence). The V gene lost 1 base and the J gene lost 7 bases, with 17 bases spanning the gap. This CDR3 contains 14 residues. The CDR3 is CSARGTEGDWEQYF. For the CDR3, the DNA is TGCAGTGCTAGAGGGACGGAAGGAGACTGGGAGCAGTACTTC.

In its sample, this clonotype was seen many times. The rearrangement links TRBV11-2 to TRBJ2-1; 8 nucleotides line up with TRBD2. The CDR3 extends over 14 amino acids. Germline V gene sequence: CDR1 SGHAT, CDR2 FQNNGV. J gave up 7 bases and V 1 base, and 3 bases lay outside the gene matches. In DNA, the CDR3 is TGTGCCAGCAGCTTAGCGGGAGGGCCGAATGAGCAGTTCTTC. It encodes CASSLAGGPNEQFF.

The CDR3 DNA reads as TGCAGCGTTGATCGGCAGATCGGAAATGAGCAGTTCTTC. As protein: CSVDRQIGNEQFF. The V gene is TRBV29-1, the J gene TRBJ2-1; D is ambiguous. The germline gives CDR1 SQVTM, CDR2 ANQGSEA. Trimming removed 3 bases at V and 7 bases at J, with 13 bases between. This CDR3 region has 13 residues.

The V and J genes are TRBV25-1 and TRBJ2-7, with D perhaps TRBD1 (5 bases). CDR1 MGHDK and CDR2 SYGVNS come from the germline V gene. The CDR3 extends over 15 amino acids. Trimming removed 6 bases at V and 4 bases at J, with 19 bases between. The CDR3 sequence: CASSPPQGRQYEQYF. The DNA of the CDR3 is TGTGCCAGCAGCCCCCCCCAGGGTAGGCAATACGAGCAGTACTTC.

At least ten counts were recorded for this clonotype. The rearrangement links TRBV24-1 to TRBJ1-1; 10 nucleotides agree with TRBD1. The V segment lost 10 bases and the J segment 1 base; nucleotides outside the gene matches: 5. From germline, CDR1 is KGHDR and CDR2 SFDVKD. This CDR3 has 14 residues. The CDR3 region is CATTGGAENTEAFF. The CDR3 coding sequence is TGTGCCACGACAGGGGGCGCTGAGAACACTGAAGCTTTCTTT.